These 3 T cell receptor beta chains share one sample of origin, sequenced in a study of OX40 agonist ivuxolimab in advanced cancers. Here immunoSEQ multiplex PCR was the method, and the copy in TCRdb shows in-frame clones only, minus some. The table shows about 68,000 clones, with 75% to 95% occurring only once. The specimen comprised CD4+ or CD8+ T cells sorted from blood, sampled in a trial of the OX40 agonist ivuxolimab. These receptors originate from an adult with an advanced solid tumor such as melanoma, head and neck, liver or kidney cancer.

This clone occurred once. The chain couples TRBV4-1 to TRBJ2-5; D not resolved. The CDR3 is 13 amino acids. Trimming took 5 bases from V and 5 from J, leaving 12 bases between them. Germline loops: CDR1 MGHRA, CDR2 YSYEKL. The chain's CDR3 is CASSLVIPETQYF. The CDR3 coding sequence is TGCGCCAGCAGCTTAGTAATCCCCGAGACCCAGTACTTC.

DNA for the CDR3: TGTGCCAGCAGCAACCCTTTGTACGAGCAGTACTTC. Protein: CASSNPLYEQYF. V usage is TRBV7-9 and J usage is TRBJ2-7, with D hard to call. Germline CDR1 is SEHNR and CDR2 is FQNEAQ (reference sequence). Trimming pared 5 bases from V and 4 bases from J, leaving 9 bases between. The CDR3 contains 12 residues.

The chain carries TRBV11-3 and TRBJ2-1; TRBD1 is a possible D gene (6 bases). V was trimmed by 4 bases and J by 3 bases, leaving 7 bases between them. This CDR3 contains 13 residues. Germline CDR1 is SGHNT and CDR2 is YENEEA. The CDR3 sequence: CASSSGHYNEQFF. The CDR3 DNA reads as TGTGCCAGCAGCTCGGGACACTACAATGAGCAGTTCTTC. The whole variable domain, remainder taken from reference TRBV11-3 and TRBJ2-1, is EAGVVQSPRYKIIEKKQPVAFWCNPISGHNTLYWYLQNLGQGPELLIRYENEEAVDDSQLPKDRFSAERLKGVDSTLKIQPAELGDSAVYLCASSSGHYNEQFFGPGTRLTVL.